The clone carrying this T cell receptor (beta chain) was detected only a few times. With 0 bases removed from V and 5 bases from J, the gap between germline ends came to 13 bases. Germline lookup yields CDR1 LNHNV and CDR2 YYDKDF (reference sequence). The CDR3 sequence is 16 residues long. This record belongs to a study of T cells in localized non-small cell lung cancer. Assay: immunoSEQ multiplex PCR; the TCRdb copy retains only in-frame clones and omits some. The sample lists more than 650 clones; less than 20% were seen once. Specimen: normal lung tissue next to the tumor, collected before any cancer treatment. This sequence was found in a female donor older than 55 with stage II lung adenocarcinoma. The chain combines TRBV15 with TRBJ1-4; D is perhaps TRBD1 (6 bases). Here the CDR3 DNA reads TGTGCCACCAGCAGAGATCCGACAGGACGAAATGAAAAACTGTTTTTT. Protein sequence: CATSRDPTGRNEKLFF.